The T cell receptor (beta chain) described here comes from a study of beta chain features in type 1 diabetes. At the level of the study: Cell yields, gender and age were comparable in patients and healthy donors.

General study findings and limits: Junctions at VDJ sites from type 1 diabetes patients had fewer insertions and more deletions. Reads derived from cDNA could over-represent cells showing high TCR expression.

CDR1 is LGHNA and CDR2 is YSLEER in the germline V gene. Trimming cost V 1 base and J 4 bases, with 16 bases left between them. The CDR3 runs 16 residues. Points on this clone: Antigen specificity is unknown.

Sequencing targeted expressed TCRB transcripts, as all isolated RNA had been reverse transcribed. Sequencing used immunoSEQ multiplex PCR; TCRdb keeps in-frame clones, though not all of them. The data contain hundreds of thousands of clones, roughly an eighth of them singletons. Every sorted population was more than 95% pure. This TCR came from a man between 18 and 29 years old in good health. The V and J genes are TRBV4-3 and TRBJ1-2; D is possibly TRBD1 (6 bases). Sample: naive CD4+ T cells from blood. CDR3 amino acids: CASSQGARGGPYGYTF. In DNA, the CDR3 is TGCGCCAGCAGCCAAGGGGCCAGGGGTGGACCCTATGGCTACACCTTC.